This T cell receptor (beta chain) stems from a study of sequential checkpoint blockade in melanoma. Overall study context: First-line arms were nivolumab then ipilimumab, or the reverse, randomized 1:1. Both treatment sequences were followed by maintenance nivolumab.

Measured with immunoSEQ multiplex PCR; TCRdb has only the in-frame clones, and not every one. The sample has roughly 16,000 clones, 67% seen once; the top ten hold about 20%. Noted treatment: randomized to nivolumab then ipilimumab (arm A) or the reverse (arm B). None of the patients previously received DNA-damaging chemotherapy. PBMC sorting kept live CD3+CD8+ cells without CD19 or CD56. Trimming removed 0 bases from V and 4 bases from J; junction bases left unmatched: 3. CDR1 is LGHNA and CDR2 is YNFKEQ in the germline V gene. The CDR3 totals 15 residues. The specimen was CD8+ T cells sorted from blood (inferred from file names), collected from a patient given nivolumab and ipilimumab in sequence. The gene calls are TRBV4-2 and TRBJ2-3, with 8 bases that match TRBD1. The clonotype was recovered from a human donor with melanoma. The CDR3 here is CASSQDPGGADTQYF. CDR3 in DNA: TGTGCCAGCAGCCAAGATCCAGGGGGCGCAGATACGCAGTATTTT.